The 8 T cell receptor beta chains below were found in one sample sequenced in a study of shared clonotypes between healthy human individuals. TCRdb's table, derived via immunoSEQ multiplex PCR, lists solely in-frame clones and lacks some. The sample holds approximately 940,000 clones, about three quarters seen once. The sample consisted of memory CD4+ T cells sorted from blood. Regarding subset: CD45RA-negative fraction. The receptors derive from a young man in good health.

The V gene is TRBV11-3, the J gene TRBJ2-3; D remains unclear. Between the trimmed V and J ends, which lost 6 bases and 2 bases, there was a span of 9 bases. Germline-derived CDR1 and CDR2 are SGHNT and YENEEA. The CDR3 covers 13 residues. In nucleotides, the CDR3 is TGTGCCAGCAGTCCAGGTTTCACAGATACGCAGTATTTT. Its protein product is CASSPGFTDTQYF.

This rearrangement joins TRBV20-1 to TRBJ1-6; D is ambiguous. Trimming shortened V by 1 base and J by 15 bases, and 10 bases separated the two germline ends. The CDR3 has 11 amino acids. CDR1 is DFQATT, CDR2 SNEGSKA, per germline (reference sequence). The CDR3 here is CSARVGVDLHF. DNA for the CDR3: TGCAGTGCTAGAGTTGGGGTCGACCTCCACTTT.

The J gene is TRBJ2-5, the V gene TRBV7-2, with 7 bases identical to TRBD1. Germline V gene sequence: CDR1 SGHTA, CDR2 FQGNSA. The V segment lost 5 bases and the J segment 5 bases; nucleotides outside the gene matches: 11. This CDR3 region has 15 residues. DNA for the CDR3: TGTGCCAGCAGCCCGACAACAGGGGTCGGTGAGACCCAGTACTTC. It yields the protein CASSPTTGVGETQYF.

This clone was seen a handful of times. The V gene is TRBV6-1, the J gene TRBJ1-5; tentatively, D is TRBD1 (5 bases). Germline CDR1 and CDR2: MNHNS and SASEGT. V lost 6 bases to trimming and J lost 2 bases, with 11 bases between them. CDR3 length: 14 amino acids. The chain's CDR3 is CASRIDSGNQPQHF. The CDR3, as DNA: TGTGCCAGCAGGATTGACAGTGGCAATCAGCCCCAGCATTTT.

V usage is TRBV9 and J usage is TRBJ2-5; TRBD2 is a possible D gene (5 bases). Trimming took off 0 bases at V and 4 bases at J, with 10 bases between the two ends. The CDR3 length is 14 residues. Looked up from germline, CDR1 is SGDLS and CDR2 is YYNGEE. CDR3 residues: CASSVVGGGETQYF. CDR3 DNA: TGTGCCAGCAGCGTAGTTGGAGGAGGAGAGACCCAGTACTTC.

This clone was counted ten times or more. This chain joins TRBV2 and TRBJ2-4; D not resolved. Germline CDR1 reads SNHLY; CDR2 reads FYNNEI. Trimming pared 3 bases from V and 7 bases from J, leaving 19 bases between. The CDR3 is 16 amino acids. CDR3 nucleotide sequence: TGTGCCAGCAGTGAGAGTTTAGGGCCCCGGGTTAACATTCAGTACTTC. Its protein product is CASSESLGPRVNIQYF.

The V gene is TRBV2, the J gene TRBJ2-5; TRBD2 aligns across 13 bases. The CDR3 contains 15 residues. V lost 4 bases and J lost 2; bases outside the gene matches: 1. Germline CDR1 SNHLY, CDR2 FYNNEI. The CDR3 protein is CASSGTSGGQETQYF. The DNA of the CDR3 is TGTGCCAGCAGTGGGACTAGCGGGGGTCAAGAGACCCAGTACTTC.

This clone was recorded a few times. The CDR3 is CASREGAFNYGYTF. The CDR3 DNA sequence: TGCGCCAGCAGGGAGGGGGCCTTTAACTATGGCTACACCTTC. The chain recombines TRBV5-1 with TRBJ1-2; 7 bases fit TRBD1. CDR1 and CDR2 (germline): SGHRS, YFSETQ. The CDR3 is made up of 14 amino acids. V shed 5 bases, J shed 1 base, and the junction held 5 bases outside the gene matches.